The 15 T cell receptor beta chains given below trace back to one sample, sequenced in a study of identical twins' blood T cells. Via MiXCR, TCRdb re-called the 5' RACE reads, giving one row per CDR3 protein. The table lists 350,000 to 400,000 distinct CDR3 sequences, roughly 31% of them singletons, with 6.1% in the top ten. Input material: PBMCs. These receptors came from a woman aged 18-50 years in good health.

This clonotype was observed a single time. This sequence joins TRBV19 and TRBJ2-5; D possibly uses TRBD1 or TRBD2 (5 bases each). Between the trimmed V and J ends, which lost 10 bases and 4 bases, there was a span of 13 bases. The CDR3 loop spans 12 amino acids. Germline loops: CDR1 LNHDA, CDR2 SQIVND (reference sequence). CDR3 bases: TGTGCCACTTCGGGACCGTCAGAGACCCAGTACTTC. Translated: CATSGPSETQYF.

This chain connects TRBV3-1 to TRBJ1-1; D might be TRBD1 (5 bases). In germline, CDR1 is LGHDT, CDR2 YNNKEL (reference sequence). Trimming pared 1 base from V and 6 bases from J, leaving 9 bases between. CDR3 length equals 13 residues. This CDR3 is CASSQGQGSEAFF. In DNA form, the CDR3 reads TGTGCCAGCAGCCAAGGTCAGGGATCTGAAGCTTTCTTT.

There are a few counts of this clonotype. CDR3 sequence reads: CSARADLLGNQPQHF. For the CDR3, the DNA is TGCAGTGCTAGAGCTGACCTACTTGGCAATCAGCCCCAGCATTTT. The chain employs TRBV20-1 and TRBJ1-5; D uncertain. Between the trimmed V and J ends, which lost 1 base and 2 bases, there was a span of 12 bases. The CDR3 contains 15 residues. The V gene's germline CDR1 is DFQATT and CDR2 SNEGSKA (reference sequence).

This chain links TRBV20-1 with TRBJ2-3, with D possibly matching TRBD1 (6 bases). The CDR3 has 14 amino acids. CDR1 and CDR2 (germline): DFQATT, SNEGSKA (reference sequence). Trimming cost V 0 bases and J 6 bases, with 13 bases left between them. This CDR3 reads CSARDEGVGDTQYF. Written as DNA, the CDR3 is TGCAGTGCTAGAGATGAGGGGGTAGGGGATACGCAGTATTTT.

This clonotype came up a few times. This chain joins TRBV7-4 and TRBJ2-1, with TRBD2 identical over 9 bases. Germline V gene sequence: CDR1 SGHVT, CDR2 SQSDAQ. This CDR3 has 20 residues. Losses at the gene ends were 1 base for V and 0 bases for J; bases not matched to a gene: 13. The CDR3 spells CASSLEGASGESLSYNEQFF. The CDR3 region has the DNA TGTGCCAGCAGCTTAGAAGGGGCTAGCGGGGAATCCCTCTCCTACAATGAGCAGTTCTTC.

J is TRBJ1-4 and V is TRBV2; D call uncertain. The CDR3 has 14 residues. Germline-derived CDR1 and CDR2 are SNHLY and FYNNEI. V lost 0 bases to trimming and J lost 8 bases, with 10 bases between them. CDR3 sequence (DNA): TGTGCCAGCAGTGAAGCGACTCCCGGGGAAAAACTGTTTTTT. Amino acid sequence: CASSEATPGEKLFF. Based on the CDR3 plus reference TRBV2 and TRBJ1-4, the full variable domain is EPEVTQTPSHQVTQMGQEVILRCVPISNHLYFYWYRQILGQKVEFLVSFYNNEISEKSEIFDDQFSVERPDGSNFTLKIRSTKLEDSAMYFCASSEATPGEKLFFGSGTQLSVL.

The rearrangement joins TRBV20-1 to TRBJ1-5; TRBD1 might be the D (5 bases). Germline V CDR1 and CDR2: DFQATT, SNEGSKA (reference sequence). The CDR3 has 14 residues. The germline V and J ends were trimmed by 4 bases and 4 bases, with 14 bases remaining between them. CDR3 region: CSANGGVANQPQHF. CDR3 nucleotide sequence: TGCAGTGCTAATGGAGGGGTGGCGAATCAGCCCCAGCATTTT.

CDR3 residues: CASSLVGSGLHEQFF. For the CDR3, the DNA is TGTGCCAGCAGCTTAGTCGGGTCAGGGTTACATGAGCAGTTCTTC. V and J are TRBV7-2 and TRBJ2-1; D perhaps matches TRBD1 (5 bases). The CDR3 runs 15 residues. Germline V CDR1 and CDR2: SGHTA, FQGNSA. Trimming left V 1 base short and J 8 bases short, with 15 bases between.

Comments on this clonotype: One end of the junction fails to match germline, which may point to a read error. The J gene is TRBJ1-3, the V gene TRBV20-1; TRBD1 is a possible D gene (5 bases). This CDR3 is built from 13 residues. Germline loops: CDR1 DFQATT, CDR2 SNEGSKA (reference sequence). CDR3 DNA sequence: TGCAGTGCCGGAAAAGGGGCTGGAAACACCACATATTTT. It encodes CSAGKGAGNTTYF.

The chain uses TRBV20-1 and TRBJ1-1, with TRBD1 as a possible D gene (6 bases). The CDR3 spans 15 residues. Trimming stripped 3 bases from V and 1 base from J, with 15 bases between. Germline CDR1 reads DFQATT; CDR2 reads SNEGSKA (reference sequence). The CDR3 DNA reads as TGCAGTGCTAGTAGGCCGGACAGAGGGAACACTGAAGCTTTCTTT. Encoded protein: CSASRPDRGNTEAFF.

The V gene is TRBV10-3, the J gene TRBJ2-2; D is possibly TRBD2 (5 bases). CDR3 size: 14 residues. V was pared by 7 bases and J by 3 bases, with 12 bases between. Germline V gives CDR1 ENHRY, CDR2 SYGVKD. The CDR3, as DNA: TGTGCCATCAAAGAGGGAGCTTACACCGGGGAGCTGTTTTTT. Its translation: CAIKEGAYTGELFF.

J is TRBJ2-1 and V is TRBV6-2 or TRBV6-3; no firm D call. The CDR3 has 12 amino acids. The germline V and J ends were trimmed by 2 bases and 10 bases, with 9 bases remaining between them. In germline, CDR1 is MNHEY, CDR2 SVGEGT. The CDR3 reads CASSYTQSEQFF. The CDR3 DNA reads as TGTGCCAGCAGTTACACCCAATCGGAGCAGTTCTTC.

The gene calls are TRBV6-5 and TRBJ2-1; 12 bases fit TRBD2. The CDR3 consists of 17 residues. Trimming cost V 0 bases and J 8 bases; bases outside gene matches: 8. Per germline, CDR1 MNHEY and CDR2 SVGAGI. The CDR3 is CASSYSWASGGAYEQFF. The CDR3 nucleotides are TGTGCCAGCAGTTACTCCTGGGCTAGCGGGGGGGCGTATGAGCAGTTCTTC.

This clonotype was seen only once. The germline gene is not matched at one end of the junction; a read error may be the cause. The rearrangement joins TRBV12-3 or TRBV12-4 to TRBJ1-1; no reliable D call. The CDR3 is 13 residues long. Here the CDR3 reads CANSNGERHEAFF. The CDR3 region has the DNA TGTGCCAACAGTAATGGGGAAAGGCATGAAGCTTTCTTT.

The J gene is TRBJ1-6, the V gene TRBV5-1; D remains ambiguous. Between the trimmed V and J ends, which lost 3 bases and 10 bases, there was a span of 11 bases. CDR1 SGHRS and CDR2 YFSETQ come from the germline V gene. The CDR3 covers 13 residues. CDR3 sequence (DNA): TGCGCCAGCAGCTCTTCCTTGAACTCACCCCTCCACTTT. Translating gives CASSSSLNSPLHF.